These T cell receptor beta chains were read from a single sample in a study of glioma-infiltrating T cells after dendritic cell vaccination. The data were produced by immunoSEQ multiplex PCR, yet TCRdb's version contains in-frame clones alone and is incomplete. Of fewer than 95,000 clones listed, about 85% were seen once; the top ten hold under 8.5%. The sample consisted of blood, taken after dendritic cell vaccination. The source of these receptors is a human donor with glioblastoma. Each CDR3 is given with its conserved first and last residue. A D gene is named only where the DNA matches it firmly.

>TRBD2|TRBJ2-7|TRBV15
CATSRGRGGGYEQYF
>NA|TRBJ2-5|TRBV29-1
CSAALGSETQYF
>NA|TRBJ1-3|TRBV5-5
CASSLAPAGNTIYF
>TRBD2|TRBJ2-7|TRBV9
CASSGYSGGPIYEQYF
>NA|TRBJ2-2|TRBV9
CASSGVSGELFF
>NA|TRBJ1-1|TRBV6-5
CASSYVANTEAFF
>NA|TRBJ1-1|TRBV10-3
CATRLEMNTEAFF
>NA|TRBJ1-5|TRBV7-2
CASSPRRGDSNQPQHF
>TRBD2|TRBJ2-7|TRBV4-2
CASSQASGRSSSGSYEQYF
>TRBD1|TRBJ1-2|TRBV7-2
CASSQTGWRGYTF
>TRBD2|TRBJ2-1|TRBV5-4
CASLRGSGGANEQFF
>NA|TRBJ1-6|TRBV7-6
CASSTTDRSYNSPLHF
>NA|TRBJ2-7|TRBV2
CASSQQKAYEQYF
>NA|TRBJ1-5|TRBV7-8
CASSFQGLDQPQHF
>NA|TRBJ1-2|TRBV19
CASTLNGGGNYGYTF
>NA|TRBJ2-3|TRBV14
CASKGDPRTDTQYF
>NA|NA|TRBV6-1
CASSELGEPSYEQYF
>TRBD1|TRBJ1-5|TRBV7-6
CASSLLPPAGQGGQPQHF
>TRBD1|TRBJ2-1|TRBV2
CASSPMRGQGGNEQFF
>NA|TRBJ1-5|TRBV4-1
CASSHTGGSNQPQHF
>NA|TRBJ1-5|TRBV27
CASSLGRVAQPQHF
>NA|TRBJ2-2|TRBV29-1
CSVGTTNTGELFF
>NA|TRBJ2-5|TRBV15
CATSRTTSQETQYF
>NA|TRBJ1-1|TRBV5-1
CASSETGLMTEAFF
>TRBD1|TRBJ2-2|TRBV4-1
CASRTGSGTGELFF
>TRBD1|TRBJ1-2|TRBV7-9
CADLMLGDRTYGYTF
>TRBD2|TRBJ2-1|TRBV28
CASSLVLAGGYNEQFF
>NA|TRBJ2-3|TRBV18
CASSPREKNTDTQYF
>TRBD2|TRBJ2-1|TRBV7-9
CAAGGFGPGTEQFF
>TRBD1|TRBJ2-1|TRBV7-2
CASSLNRGNPNEQFF
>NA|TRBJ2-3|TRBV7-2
CASSQSSDTQYF
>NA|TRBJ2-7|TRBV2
CASSDYEQYF
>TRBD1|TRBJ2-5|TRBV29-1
CSVESPLTGIQETQYF
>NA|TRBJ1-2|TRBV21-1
CASSTDGTHHGYTF
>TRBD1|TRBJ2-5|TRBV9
CASSVGGQAQETQYF
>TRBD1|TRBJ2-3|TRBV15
CATSTRTGALADTQYF
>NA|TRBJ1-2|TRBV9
CASSPRLYYGYTF
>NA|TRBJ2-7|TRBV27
CASSTGTSTYEQYF
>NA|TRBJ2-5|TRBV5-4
CASSLAGSRETQYF
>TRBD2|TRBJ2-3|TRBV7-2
CASGAGGRNTDTQYF
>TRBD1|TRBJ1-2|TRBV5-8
CASSHRGQGAPYGYTF
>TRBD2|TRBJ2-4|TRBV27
CASSLSLGGDTQYF
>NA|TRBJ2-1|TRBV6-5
CASSDEVYNEQFF
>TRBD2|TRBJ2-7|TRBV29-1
CSVGGLDYEQYF
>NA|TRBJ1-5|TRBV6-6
CASSYERSNQPQHF
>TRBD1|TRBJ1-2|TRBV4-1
CASSLRQGANYGYTF